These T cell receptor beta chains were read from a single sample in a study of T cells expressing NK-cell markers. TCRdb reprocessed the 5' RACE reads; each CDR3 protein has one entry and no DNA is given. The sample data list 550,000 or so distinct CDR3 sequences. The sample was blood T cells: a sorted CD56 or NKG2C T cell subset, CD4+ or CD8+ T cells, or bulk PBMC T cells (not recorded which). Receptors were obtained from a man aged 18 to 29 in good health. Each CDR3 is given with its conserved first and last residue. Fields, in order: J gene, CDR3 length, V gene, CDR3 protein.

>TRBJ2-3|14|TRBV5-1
CASSRDRATDTQYF
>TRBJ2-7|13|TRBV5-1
CASSTNQVYEQYF
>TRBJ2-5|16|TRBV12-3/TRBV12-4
CASSFEGASGKETQYF
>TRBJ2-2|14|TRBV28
CASSGRAFGGELFF
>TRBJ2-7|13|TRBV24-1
CATSDLTSIEQYF
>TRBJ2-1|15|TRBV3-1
CASSQVTGSDNEQFF
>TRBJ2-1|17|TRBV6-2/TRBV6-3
CASSRGTSGLGGNEQFF
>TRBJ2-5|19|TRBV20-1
CSAGLETVLAGGPEETQYF
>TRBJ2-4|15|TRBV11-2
CASSFRDIAKNIQYF
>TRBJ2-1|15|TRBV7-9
CASSSKARVGNEQFF
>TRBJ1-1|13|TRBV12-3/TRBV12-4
CVATRGAHTEAFF
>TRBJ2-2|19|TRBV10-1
CASSENLAGGPFDTGELFF
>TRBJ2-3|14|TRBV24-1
CATSGSGSTDTQYF